The 10 T cell receptor beta chains given below trace back to one sample, sequenced in a study of radiotherapy plus CTLA-4 blockade in lung cancer. Produced via immunoSEQ multiplex PCR; TCRdb's table is partial and in-frame only. The data contain approximately 60,000 clones, 60% to 80% of them singletons. Sequences were derived from peripheral blood, sampled from a patient treated with radiotherapy plus ipilimumab. The origin of the receptors is a human donor with non-small cell lung cancer who had a complete response to radiotherapy plus ipilimumab.

The genes are TRBV6-4 and TRBJ2-3; maybe TRBD1 (5 bases). The CDR3 runs to 15 residues. Trimming left V 0 bases short and J 0 bases short, with 7 bases between. CDR1 is MRHNA and CDR2 is SNTAGT in the germline V gene. CDR3 nucleotide sequence: TGTGCCAGCAGTGACTCGGCAGGGAGCACAGATACGCAGTATTTT. This codes for CASSDSAGSTDTQYF.

The chain carries TRBV2 and TRBJ1-5; 10 nucleotides match TRBD1. The V gene end was trimmed by 4 bases and the J gene end by 2 bases; junction bases not matched to a gene: 11. There are 18 residues in the CDR3. Germline-derived CDR1 and CDR2 are SNHLY and FYNNEI. The CDR3 spells CASSAPRGTGDRNQPQHF. CDR3 sequence (DNA): TGTGCCAGCAGTGCCCCCCGGGGGACAGGGGACCGCAATCAGCCCCAGCATTTT.

This clone was detected only a few times. J is TRBJ2-7 and V is TRBV18; D not certain. This CDR3 is 11 amino acids long. V lost 10 bases and J 1 base, leaving 8 bases between the germline ends. Germline assignment: CDR1 KGHSH and CDR2 LQKENI. The DNA for the CDR3 is TGTGCCATTCTACCATCCTACGAGCAGTACGTC. Its protein product is CAILPSYEQYV.

The sample holds one count of this clone. This chain joins TRBV9 and TRBJ1-3; D remains unclear. V lost 3 bases to trimming and J lost 4 bases, with 8 bases between them. Germline-derived CDR1 and CDR2 are SGDLS and YYNGEE. The CDR3 length is 13 residues. CDR3: CASSAGFGNTIYF. The DNA for the CDR3 is TGTGCCAGCAGCGCGGGGTTCGGAAACACCATATATTTT.

This chain uses TRBV7-2 with TRBJ2-7; 7 bases agree with TRBD2. The trim removed 5 bases at V and 3 bases at J, leaving 13 bases unmatched. Germline CDR1 SGHTA, CDR2 FQGNSA. This CDR3 has 16 residues. CDR3 coding DNA: TGTGCCAGCAGCCTAATAAGAGGGGACTACTTCTACGAGCAGTACTTC. It codes for CASSLIRGDYFYEQYF.

This chain connects TRBV2 to TRBJ2-7, with D uncertain. Germline V gene data show CDR1 as SNHLY and CDR2 as FYNNEI. Trimming shortened V by 8 bases and J by 4 bases, and 6 bases separated the two germline ends. The CDR3 contains 10 residues. CDR3 DNA sequence: TGTGCCAGCTCCTTTTACGAGCAGTACGTC. This gives the protein CASSFYEQYV.

V gene TRBV30 combines with J gene TRBJ1-2; D remains ambiguous. This CDR3 has 14 amino acids. The V end was cut by 1 base, the J end by 0 bases, with 9 bases between. Germline CDR1 and CDR2: GTSNPN and SVGIG (reference sequence). CDR3 region: CAWSAHTANYGYTF. The CDR3 DNA is TGTGCCTGGAGTGCACACACAGCTAACTATGGCTACACCTTC.

This clone appeared a few times. The rearrangement joins TRBV6-1 to TRBJ1-2; possible D gene TRBD1, 5 bases. V was shortened by 1 base and J by 1 base, with 7 bases between the two germline ends. There are 14 residues in the CDR3. CDR1 is MNHNS, CDR2 SASEGT, per germline. The CDR3 DNA is TGTGCCAGCAGTGAAGGCCAGGGTAACTATGGCTACACCTTC. As protein: CASSEGQGNYGYTF.

The V gene is TRBV4-3, the J gene TRBJ1-3; D gene unclear. Trimming pared 1 base from V and 1 base from J, leaving 11 bases between. This CDR3 comprises 16 residues. Per the germline V gene, CDR1 is LGHNA and CDR2 is YSLEER. CDR3 sequence: CASSQAIGPSGNTIYF. The CDR3, as DNA: TGCGCCAGCAGCCAAGCCATCGGACCATCTGGAAACACCATATATTTT.

Only one count was recorded for this clone. The chain is built from TRBV5-4 and TRBJ2-2; possible D gene TRBD1, 8 bases. The CDR3 loop spans 15 amino acids. V lost 2 bases, J lost 7 bases, and 15 bases lay in between. Germline V lookup: CDR1 SGHNT, CDR2 YYREEE (reference sequence). The CDR3 protein is CASSFITGGDGELFF. The CDR3 DNA follows: TGTGCCAGCAGCTTTATAACAGGGGGGGACGGGGAGCTGTTTTTT.